This T cell receptor beta chain came from a study of T cells in women clearing cervical HPV infection. Overall study: Case blood drawn at lesion detection; control blood after infection cleared. Only a few women had HLA typing results available. Study conclusions and caveats: CIN3+ cases had significantly higher TCR richness than controls; evenness did not differ. TRBV6-7 relative abundance averaged roughly 0.1% in cases and 0.15% to 0.2% in controls.

V was trimmed by 3 bases and J by 5 bases, leaving 8 bases between them. The CDR3 consists of 12 residues. Germline loops: CDR1 MDHEN, CDR2 SYDVKM. Comment on this clone: Its matching antigen is unknown. With the read ending 3 residues before the CDR3 end, the germline J gene is used to fill in that end.

This table comes from immunoSEQ multiplex PCR, and its TCRdb copy is limited to in-frame clones, with some not included. In all, the sample yields 15,000 to 20,000 clones. Sequencing was performed on blood buffy coat. This sequence was found in a woman aged 18-70 years with a cervical HPV16 infection that either progressed to CIN3+ or cleared (not recorded which). This sequence joins TRBV28 and TRBJ2-7; TRBD2 is a possible D gene (5 bases). CDR3 DNA, as far as it was read: TGTGCCAGCAGTTTCTCGGGGAACGAG. Its protein product is CASSFSGNE. The entire CDR3 sequence reads CASSFSGNEQYF. The full variable domain, completed using reference TRBV28 and TRBJ2-7, is DVKVTQSSRYLVKRTGEKVFLECVQDMDHENMFWYRQDPGLGLRLIYFSYDVKMKEKGDIPEGYSVSREKKERFSLILESASTNQTSMYLCASSFSGNEQYFGPGTRLTVT.